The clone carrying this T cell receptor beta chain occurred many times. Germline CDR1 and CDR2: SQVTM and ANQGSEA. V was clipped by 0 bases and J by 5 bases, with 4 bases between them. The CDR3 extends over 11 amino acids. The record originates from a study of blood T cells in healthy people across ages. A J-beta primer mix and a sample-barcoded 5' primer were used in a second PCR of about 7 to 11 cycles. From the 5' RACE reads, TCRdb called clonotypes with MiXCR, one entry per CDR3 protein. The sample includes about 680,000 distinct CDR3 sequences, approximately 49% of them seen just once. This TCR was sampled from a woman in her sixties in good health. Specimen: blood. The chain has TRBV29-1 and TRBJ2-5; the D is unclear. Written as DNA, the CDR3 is TGCAGCGTTGAAGATTGGGAGACCCAGTACTTC. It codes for CSVEDWETQYF.